These 24 T cell receptor beta chains were all obtained from the same sample, sequenced in a study of blood T cell repertoires in COVID-19. The repertoire was sequenced with immunoSEQ multiplex PCR; TCRdb's copy has only in-frame clones and lacks some. The sample includes roughly 120,000 clones, about 87% seen only once; the top ten take more than 25%. What was sequenced was peripheral blood. These receptors came from a woman in her sixties or seventies with acute or convalescent COVID-19.

This sequence joins TRBV28 and TRBJ1-5; weak D call: TRBD1 (6 bases). There are 15 residues in the CDR3. V was trimmed by 7 bases and J by 7 bases, leaving 20 bases between them. CDR1 and CDR2 from the germline V gene are MDHEN and SYDVKM. The CDR3 sequence: CASKGLGGVWQPQHF. The CDR3, as DNA: TGTGCCAGCAAAGGCCTAGGGGGGGTATGGCAGCCCCAGCATTTT.

The chain couples TRBV20-1 to TRBJ2-7; 7 bases agree with TRBD1. V was clipped by 5 bases and J by 3 bases; unmatched bases: 1. Germline CDR1 is DFQATT and CDR2 is SNEGSKA (reference sequence). The CDR3 extends over 11 amino acids. The CDR3 here is CSAHRGYEQYF. The CDR3 nucleotides are TGCAGTGCTCACAGGGGCTACGAGCAGTACTTC.

The chain is built from TRBV30 and TRBJ2-7, with no clear D. V was shortened by 3 bases and J by 3 bases, with 12 bases between the two germline ends. The CDR3 is made up of 13 amino acids. The germline V gene encodes CDR1 GTSNPN and CDR2 SVGIG (reference sequence). The CDR3 is CAWREQNYYEQYF. The CDR3 DNA sequence: TGTGCCTGGAGGGAACAGAATTACTACGAGCAGTACTTC.

About this clone itself: The junction departs from germline at one end; a sequencing error may be responsible. The J gene is TRBJ2-3, the V gene TRBV19; D is undetermined. Germline V lookup: CDR1 LNHDA, CDR2 SQIVND (reference sequence). This CDR3 region has 15 residues. This CDR3 is CASTIGNINTDTQYF. In DNA form, the CDR3 reads TGTGCCAGTACTATAGGCAACATAAACACAGATACGCAGTATTTT.

The V and J genes are TRBV29-1 and TRBJ2-1, with TRBD2 matching over 14 bases. The CDR3 length is 16 residues. Trimming took 8 bases from V and 7 from J; bases not matched to a gene: 13. Germline V gives CDR1 SQVTM, CDR2 ANQGSEA. The CDR3 DNA follows: TGCAGCCTGGACTGGCGGGGACTAGCGGGGGTAAATGAGCAGTTCTTC. This gives the protein CSLDWRGLAGVNEQFF.

V usage is TRBV5-1 and J usage is TRBJ1-1; TRBD1 matches at 7 bases. The length of the CDR3 is 14 residues. V trimming: 4 bases; J trimming: 2 bases; junction bases outside the gene matches: 5. Looked up from germline, CDR1 is SGHRS and CDR2 is YFSETQ. CDR3 coding DNA: TGCGCCAGCAGCCGATACAGGGGTAACACTGAAGCTTTCTTT. This translates into CASSRYRGNTEAFF.

This chain connects TRBV5-4 to TRBJ1-6; D is perhaps TRBD1 (6 bases). The length of the CDR3 is 13 residues. Trimming shortened V by 2 bases and J by 7 bases, and 7 bases separated the two germline ends. Germline lookup yields CDR1 SGHNT and CDR2 YYREEE (reference sequence). Here the CDR3 DNA reads TGTGCCAGCAGCTTAACAGGGAATTCACCCCTCCACTTT. Residues: CASSLTGNSPLHF.

The chain links TRBV5-5 to TRBJ2-7, with 11 nucleotides matching TRBD2. This CDR3 is 14 amino acids long. J was trimmed by 5 bases and V by 4 bases; bases with no gene match: 5. Germline V gene sequence: CDR1 SGHKS, CDR2 YYEKEE (reference sequence). The DNA of the CDR3 is TGTGCCAGCAGCCTCCTAGCGGGGGGCCACGAGCAGTACTTC. The encoded protein is CASSLLAGGHEQYF.

This clone has only one observation. The chain uses TRBV6-1 and TRBJ1-2; TRBD1 agrees at 9 bases. V lost 1 base, J lost 8 bases, and 5 bases stayed unmatched. CDR3 length: 14 residues. Germline V gene data show CDR1 as MNHNS and CDR2 as SASEGT. The CDR3 region is CASSEVRTGVGYTF. For the CDR3, the DNA is TGTGCCAGCAGTGAAGTGAGGACAGGGGTAGGCTACACCTTC.

CDR3 amino acids: CASSAVGVGTEAFF. The CDR3 nucleotides are TGTGCCAGCAGTGCCGTCGGGGTGGGCACTGAAGCTTTCTTT. This chain connects TRBV2 to TRBJ1-1; D is unclear. V lost 4 bases and J lost 4, with 13 bases in between. Germline V gene lookup returns CDR1 SNHLY and CDR2 FYNNEI. The CDR3 has 14 residues. The full variable domain, in which reference TRBV2 and TRBJ1-1 provide the parts outside the CDR3, is EPEVTQTPSHQVTQMGQEVILRCVPISNHLYFYWYRQILGQKVEFLVSFYNNEISEKSEIFDDQFSVERPDGSNFTLKIRSTKLEDSAMYFCASSAVGVGTEAFFGQGTRLTVV.

In nucleotides, the CDR3 is TGTGCCACCAGTGATTTGACTAGGAGCGGAAATACGCAGTATTTT. This sequence encodes CATSDLTRSGNTQYF. The chain carries TRBV24-1 and TRBJ2-3, with D maybe TRBD2 (5 bases). The V gene lost 0 bases and the J gene lost 7 bases, with 13 bases spanning the gap. Germline assignment: CDR1 KGHDR and CDR2 SFDVKD. This CDR3 is built from 15 residues.

The V and J genes are TRBV10-2 and TRBJ2-3; 7 nucleotides align to TRBD1. J gave up 6 bases and V 2 bases, and 5 bases lay outside the gene matches. The CDR3 runs 14 residues. The germline gives CDR1 WSHSY, CDR2 SAAADI. The CDR3 DNA is TGCGCCAGCAGTGAGCGACAGGGAACGGATACGCAGTATTTT. This codes for CASSERQGTDTQYF.

CDR3 sequence: CASSWRATYEQYF. The CDR3 DNA is TGTGCCAGTAGTTGGAGGGCCACCTACGAGCAGTACTTC. This chain joins TRBV19 and TRBJ2-7; D is possibly TRBD2 (6 bases). From germline, CDR1 is LNHDA and CDR2 SQIVND (reference sequence). This CDR3 comprises 13 residues. Trimming shortened V by 5 bases and J by 2 bases, and 10 bases separated the two germline ends. The whole variable domain, remainder taken from reference TRBV19 and TRBJ2-7, is DGGITQSPKYLFRKEGQNVTLSCEQNLNHDAMYWYRQDPGQGLRLIYYSQIVNDFQKGDIAEGYSVSREKKESFPLTVTSAQKNPTAFYLCASSWRATYEQYFGPGTRLTVT.

The chain uses TRBV6-4 and TRBJ2-3; D possibly corresponds to TRBD1 (6 bases). CDR3 length: 13 residues. Looked up from germline, CDR1 is MRHNA and CDR2 is SNTAGT. V was shortened by 0 bases and J by 6 bases, with 7 bases between the two germline ends. The CDR3 spells CASSDSGADTQYF. CDR3 nucleotides: TGTGCCAGCAGTGACTCGGGGGCCGATACGCAGTATTTT.

The gene calls are TRBV28 and TRBJ1-4, with 8 bases lining up with TRBD1. V shed 5 bases and J 2 bases; nucleotides not matched to a gene: 1. Looked up from germline, CDR1 is MDHEN and CDR2 is SYDVKM. The CDR3 has 14 residues. The CDR3: CASSTGGTNEKLFF. The CDR3, as DNA: TGTGCCAGCAGTACAGGGGGGACTAATGAAAAACTGTTTTTT.

V usage is TRBV6-5 and J usage is TRBJ1-5; a possible D gene is TRBD1 (5 bases). Germline lookup yields CDR1 MNHEY and CDR2 SVGAGI. The CDR3 extends over 15 amino acids. V lost 0 bases, J lost 4 bases, and 10 bases lay in between. The CDR3 is CASSYSNGGNQPQHF. The CDR3 bases are TGTGCCAGCAGTTACTCGAACGGGGGAAATCAGCCCCAGCATTTT.

This clone has just a few counts. The chain joins TRBV10-2 to TRBJ1-1; 7 bases match TRBD1. Looked up from germline, CDR1 is WSHSY and CDR2 is SAAADI. Unmatched junction bases numbered 8, after V lost 10 bases and J lost 0 bases. The CDR3 is 14 residues long. The CDR3 region has the DNA TGCGCCACCGACCCGGGACAGTTGAACACTGAAGCTTTCTTT. Translation: CATDPGQLNTEAFF.

This chain links TRBV6-2 or TRBV6-3 with TRBJ1-2; a possible D gene is TRBD1 (6 bases). CDR1 is MNHEY and CDR2 is SVGEGT in the germline V gene. V lost 5 bases, J lost 3 bases, and 10 bases lay in between. The CDR3 runs 13 residues. The CDR3 here is CASSPGQYYGYTF. CDR3 nucleotides: TGTGCCAGCAGTCCCGGACAGTACTATGGCTACACCTTC.

V gene TRBV4-1 combines with J gene TRBJ2-3; 15 nucleotides line up with TRBD2. This CDR3 contains 18 residues. V lost 4 bases, J lost 1 base, and 6 bases stayed unmatched. Germline V lookup: CDR1 MGHRA, CDR2 YSYEKL. This CDR3 is CASSPGLAGGLRTDTQYF. For the CDR3, the DNA is TGCGCCAGCAGCCCGGGACTAGCGGGGGGTCTACGCACAGATACGCAGTATTTT.

This chain uses TRBV9 with TRBJ1-5; D gene uncertain. Germline assignment: CDR1 SGDLS and CDR2 YYNGEE. CDR3 length equals 13 residues. V lost 3 bases, J lost 0 bases, and 4 bases lay in between. The CDR3 DNA is TGTGCCAGCAGCGCGTATAGCAATCAGCCCCAGCATTTT. This sequence encodes CASSAYSNQPQHF.

The rearrangement uses TRBV28 and TRBJ1-5; 8 bases map to TRBD1. Trimming at V came to 6 bases and at J to 0 bases, leaving 7 bases not matched to a gene. CDR3 size: 16 residues. Germline V CDR1 and CDR2: MDHEN, SYDVKM. The CDR3 nucleotides are TGTGCCAGCAGGCCACAGGGGGGGTATAGCAATCAGCCCCAGCATTTT. Its translation: CASRPQGGYSNQPQHF.

This chain connects TRBV5-1 to TRBJ2-2; the D gene is possibly TRBD1 (5 bases). CDR3 size: 15 residues. The germline V gene encodes CDR1 SGHRS and CDR2 YFSETQ. The V end lost 0 bases, the J end lost 4 bases, and 10 bases lay between the germline ends. This CDR3 reads CASSLVRVSTGELFF. Written as DNA, the CDR3 is TGCGCCAGCAGCTTGGTCAGGGTCAGCACCGGGGAGCTGTTTTTT.

This chain uses TRBV7-5 with TRBJ1-2; the D call in the table, TRBD1, was not verified against the DNA. TRBV7-5 is a listed pseudogene. This CDR3 contains 14 residues. In DNA, the CDR3 is TGTGTCAGAAGCGAAGGAACAGGGGGCCGCGGCTACACCTTC. Translation gives CVRSEGTGGRGYTF.

This sequence joins TRBV30 and TRBJ1-5, with unresolved D. The CDR3 has 15 amino acids. Germline assignment: CDR1 GTSNPN and CDR2 SVGIG (reference sequence). V dropped 0 bases and J dropped 5 bases, with 14 bases sitting between them. CDR3 loop: CAWSVSGVQDQPQHF. The CDR3 bases are TGTGCCTGGAGTGTTAGCGGGGTTCAAGATCAGCCCCAGCATTTT.